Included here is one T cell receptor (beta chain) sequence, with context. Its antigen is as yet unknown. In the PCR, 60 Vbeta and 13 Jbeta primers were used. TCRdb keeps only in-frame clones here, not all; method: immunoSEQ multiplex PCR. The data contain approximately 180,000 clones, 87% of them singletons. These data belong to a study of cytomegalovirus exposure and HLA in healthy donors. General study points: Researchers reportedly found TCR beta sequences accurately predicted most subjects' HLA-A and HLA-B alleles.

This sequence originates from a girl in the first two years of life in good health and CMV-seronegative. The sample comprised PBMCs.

This chain's CDR3 is CASSPGLAGSQETQYF. In DNA, the CDR3 is TGTGCCAGCAGCCCCGGACTAGCGGGTTCTCAAGAGACCCAGTACTTC. V and J are TRBV9 and TRBJ2-5, with 11 bases that match TRBD2. CDR1 and CDR2 from the germline V gene are SGDLS and YYNGEE. This CDR3 spans 16 amino acids. V gave up 4 bases and J gave up 2 bases; unmatched junction bases: 7.